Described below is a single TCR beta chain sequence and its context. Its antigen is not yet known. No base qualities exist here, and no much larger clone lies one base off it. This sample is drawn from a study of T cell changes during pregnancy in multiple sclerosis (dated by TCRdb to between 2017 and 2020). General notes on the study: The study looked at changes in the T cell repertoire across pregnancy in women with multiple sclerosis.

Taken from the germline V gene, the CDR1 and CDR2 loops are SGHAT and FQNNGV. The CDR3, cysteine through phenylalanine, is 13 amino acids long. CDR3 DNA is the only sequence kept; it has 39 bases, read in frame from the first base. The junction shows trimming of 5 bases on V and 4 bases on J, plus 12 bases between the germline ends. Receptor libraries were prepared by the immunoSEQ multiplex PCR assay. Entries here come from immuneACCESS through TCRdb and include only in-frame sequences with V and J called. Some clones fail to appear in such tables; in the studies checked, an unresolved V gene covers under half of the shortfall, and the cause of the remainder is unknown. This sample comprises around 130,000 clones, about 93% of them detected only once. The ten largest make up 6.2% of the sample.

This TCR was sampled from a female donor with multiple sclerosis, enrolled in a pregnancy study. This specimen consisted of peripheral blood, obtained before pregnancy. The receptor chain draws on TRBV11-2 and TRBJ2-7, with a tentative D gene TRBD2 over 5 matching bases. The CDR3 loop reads CASSPNGVYEQYF. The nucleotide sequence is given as TGTGCCAGCAGCCCTAACGGGGTTTACGAGCAGTACTTC.